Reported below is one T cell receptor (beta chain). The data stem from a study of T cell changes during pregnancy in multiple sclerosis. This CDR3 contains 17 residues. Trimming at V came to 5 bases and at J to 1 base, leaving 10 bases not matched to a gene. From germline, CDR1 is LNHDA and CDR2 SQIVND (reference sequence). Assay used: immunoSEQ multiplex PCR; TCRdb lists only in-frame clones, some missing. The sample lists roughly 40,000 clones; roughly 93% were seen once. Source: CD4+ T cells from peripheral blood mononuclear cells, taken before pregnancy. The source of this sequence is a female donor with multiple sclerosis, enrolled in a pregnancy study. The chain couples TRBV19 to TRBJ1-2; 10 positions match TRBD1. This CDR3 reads CASSSWTGGEGNYGYTF. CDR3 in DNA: TGTGCCAGTAGTTCCTGGACAGGGGGAGAGGGTAACTATGGCTACACCTTC.